The TCR beta chain described here comes from a study of T and B cells in COVID-19 patients. For the study at large: Recovered patients mostly had mild to moderate COVID-19 managed as outpatients.

The length of the CDR3 is 15 residues. Germline CDR1 reads KGHDR; CDR2 reads SFDVKD. Trimming took 4 bases from V and 5 from J, leaving 16 bases between them. From blood, roughly 220-550 ng of genomic DNA served as TRB template. TRB rearrangements were amplified by multiplex PCR with BIOMED2 TRB-A/B primers. TCRdb independently ran MiXCR on the multiplex PCR reads; one entry per CDR3 protein. The sample lists some 7,800 distinct CDR3 sequences; roughly 26% were seen once. This clonotype was seen a handful of times. Sequencing used blood. The chain uses TRBV24-1 and TRBJ2-5, with D perhaps matching TRBD1 (6 bases). This clonotype was sampled from a human donor who had recovered from COVID-19. The CDR3 reads CATSERDTLGETQYF. CDR3 in DNA: TGTGCCACCAGTGAAAGGGACACCCTGGGGGAGACCCAGTACTTC.